The entry below describes one T cell receptor (beta chain). What it binds is unknown. The CDR3 has 17 amino acids. The germline gives CDR1 SGHRS, CDR2 YFSETQ. Trimming cost V 3 bases and J 5 bases; bases outside gene matches: 13. For Graves' hyperthyroidism to be stable, ophthalmopathy could not progress within 18 months. Exclusion of a patient resulted from uncontrolled infection, other autoimmune disease, pregnancy or lactation. In making diagnoses, clinical symptoms, serum thyroxine and TRAb, thyroid ultrasound and orbital computed tomography were all used. This entry belongs to a study of T cells in Graves' hyperthyroidism and ophthalmopathy. Findings of the study overall: Most thyroid clonotypes expanded above 0.001 appeared in blood too.

It was RNA transcripts that yielded the amplified TCR beta CDR3 regions. Researchers ran a first-round RT-PCR on the TCR CDR3 using the HTBI primer set. TCRdb re-called the multiplex PCR reads through MiXCR, storing one row per CDR3 protein. The table shows under 550,000 distinct CDR3 sequences, with about an eighth occurring only once. The sequenced material came from blood. This sequence was found in a woman younger than 35 with Graves' hyperthyroidism. The chain couples TRBV5-1 to TRBJ2-2; TRBD1 matches 7 bases. Here the CDR3 DNA reads TGCGCCAGCAGCTCCCCAAGAGGGAAGGGGGCGACCGGGGAGCTGTTTTTT. This translates into CASSSPRGKGATGELFF.